The clone carrying this T cell receptor beta chain was picked up a small number of times. The method was immunoSEQ multiplex PCR; TCRdb's version includes in-frame clones alone and lacks a portion of them. In the table there are 55,000 to 85,000 clones, 75% to 90% of which are singletons. The sample belongs to a study of OX40 agonist ivuxolimab in advanced cancers. For the study at large: Ivuxolimab, an antibody acting as an agonist of OX40 (CD134), was used to treat patients. The patients received ivuxolimab by intravenous route every 2 weeks at 0.01 to 10 mg/kg. Earlier treatment with anti-PD-1, anti-PD-L1 or anti-CTLA-4 was permitted, and around 36% had received some.

The J segment lost 4 bases and the V segment lost 2 bases, leaving 13 bases of the junction unmatched. Germline CDR1 is SEHNR and CDR2 is FQNEAQ (reference sequence). The CDR3 totals 18 residues. Here the sequenced sample was CD4+ or CD8+ T cells sorted from blood, taken in a trial of the OX40 agonist ivuxolimab. V gene TRBV7-9 combines with J gene TRBJ2-4; 8 bases match TRBD2. This sequence was found in an adult with an advanced solid tumor such as melanoma, head and neck, liver or kidney cancer. CDR3 sequence: CASSLPYRTGGAKNIQYF. The CDR3 DNA reads TGTGCCAGCAGCTTACCCTACAGGACCGGGGGGGCGAAAAACATTCAGTACTTC.